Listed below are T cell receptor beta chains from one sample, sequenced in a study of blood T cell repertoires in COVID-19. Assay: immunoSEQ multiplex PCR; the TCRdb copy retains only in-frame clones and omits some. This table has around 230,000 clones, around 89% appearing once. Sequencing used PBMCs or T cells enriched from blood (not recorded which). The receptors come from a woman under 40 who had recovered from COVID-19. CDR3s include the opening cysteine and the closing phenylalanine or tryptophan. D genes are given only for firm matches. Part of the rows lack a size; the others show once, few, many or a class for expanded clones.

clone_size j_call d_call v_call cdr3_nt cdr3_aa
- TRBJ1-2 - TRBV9 TGTGCCAGCAGCGTTCAGGTTGGGGGGAGGTATGGCTACACCTTC CASSVQVGGRYGYTF
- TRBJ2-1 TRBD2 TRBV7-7 TGTGCTAGCAGCTTAGCGGGGCCGGGCTCCGAGCAGTTCTTC CASSLAGPGSEQFF
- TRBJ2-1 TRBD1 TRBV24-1 TGTGCCACCAGTGCTGGGACAGGGGCCGGGGATGAGCAGTTCTTC CATSAGTGAGDEQFF
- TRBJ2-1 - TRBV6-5 TGTGCCAGCAGTTACTCCCTGTTAGATGAGCAGTTCTTC CASSYSLLDEQFF
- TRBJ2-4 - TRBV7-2 TGTGCCAGCGCGTCGCGCGTGAGTCAAGCCAAAAACATTCAGTACTTC CASASRVSQAKNIQYF
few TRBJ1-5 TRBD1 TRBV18 TGTGCCAGCTCACCACGACAGGGGCACGATAGCAATCAGCCCCAGCATTTT CASSPRQGHDSNQPQHF
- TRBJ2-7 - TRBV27 TGTGCCAGCAGTTTATATCGAGGGAACGAGCAGTACTTC CASSLYRGNEQYF
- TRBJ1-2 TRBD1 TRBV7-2 TGTGCCAGCAGCTTCGTCCCGGGACAGGGTTATGGCTACACCTTC CASSFVPGQGYGYTF
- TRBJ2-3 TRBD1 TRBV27 TGTGCCAGCAGTTTATTAGGGGGCGGCACAGATACGCAGTATTTT CASSLLGGGTDTQYF
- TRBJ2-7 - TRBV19 TGTGCCAGTAGTAATTCCGGTGGCTCCTACGAGCAGTACTTC CASSNSGGSYEQYF
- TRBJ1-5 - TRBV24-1 TGTGCCACCAGTGAGTCCGGGATCAATCAGCCCCAGCATTTT CATSESGINQPQHF
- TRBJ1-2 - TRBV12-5 TGTGCTAGTGGTTTGACCCGCGACAGGATCTATGGCTACACCTTC CASGLTRDRIYGYTF
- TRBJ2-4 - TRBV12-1 TGTGCCAGCAGCTTAGCGCAGCGAACGTTGATAGCCAAAAACATTCAGTACTTC CASSLAQRTLIAKNIQYF
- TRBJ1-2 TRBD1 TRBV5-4 TGTGCCAGCAGTCGGGGACAGGGGCCTTTTGCCTATGGCTACACCTTC CASSRGQGPFAYGYTF
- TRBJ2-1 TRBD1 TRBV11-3 TGTGCCAGCAGCTTGGGGACAGGGCTTATGTACAATGAGCAGTTCTTC CASSLGTGLMYNEQFF
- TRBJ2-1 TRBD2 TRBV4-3 TGCGCCAGCAGCCGAAGCGGACTAGCGGGGACCTACAATGAGCAGTTCTTC CASSRSGLAGTYNEQFF
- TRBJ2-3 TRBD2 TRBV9 TGTGCCAGCAGCGTACCCACACGGGGGGGATCTAGCACAGATACGCAGTATTTT CASSVPTRGGSSTDTQYF
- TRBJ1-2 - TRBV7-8 TGTGCCAGCAGCTTAGCGAGGACAAAAAACTATGGCTACACCTTC CASSLARTKNYGYTF
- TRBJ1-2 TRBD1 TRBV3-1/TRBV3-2 TGTGCCAGCAGCCCTGGGACAGCGGGCTACACCTTC CASSPGTAGYTF
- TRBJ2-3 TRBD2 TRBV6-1 TGTGCCAGCAGTGTTCGACTAGCGGGGATCACAGATACGCAGTATTTT CASSVRLAGITDTQYF
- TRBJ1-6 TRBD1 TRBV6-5 TGTGCCAGCAGTTACGACAGGGCGAATTCACCCCTCCACTTT CASSYDRANSPLHF
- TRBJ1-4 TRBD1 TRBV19 TGTGCCAGTAGTATCGGGACAGGGGGCGACATAGGAGAAAAACTGTTTTTT CASSIGTGGDIGEKLFF
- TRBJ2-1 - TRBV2 TGTGCCAGCAGTGAACAGGTGGGGGGGCAGTACAATGAGCAGTTCTTC CASSEQVGGQYNEQFF
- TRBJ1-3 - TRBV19 TGTGCCAGTCATACCCGGGGGTTCATCTCTGGAAACACCATATATTTT CASHTRGFISGNTIYF
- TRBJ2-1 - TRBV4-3 TGCGCCAGCAGCCAAGATCCCCCGGCAGGGGAAGGCAATGAGCAGTTCTTC CASSQDPPAGEGNEQFF
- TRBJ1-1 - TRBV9 TGTGCCAGCAGCGTACAGGGCACTGAAGCTTTCTTT CASSVQGTEAFF
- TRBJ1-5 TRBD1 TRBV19 TGTGCCAGCAGGGACAGGCCGGGGAGCAATCAGCCCCAGCATTTT CASRDRPGSNQPQHF
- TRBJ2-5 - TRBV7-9 TGTGCCAGCAGCTCACAAGAGACCCAGTACTTC CASSSQETQYF
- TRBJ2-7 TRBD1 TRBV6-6 TGTGCCAGCAGCTACGTCCCGGGACAGGGTTCGGGCGAGCAGTACTTC CASSYVPGQGSGEQYF
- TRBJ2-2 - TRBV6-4 TGTGCCAGCAGTGACTCAGGGGCCGGGGAGCTGTTTTTT CASSDSGAGELFF
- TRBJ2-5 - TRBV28 TGTGCCAGCAGCAGCCCCGATCTAGATCGTCGTGAGACCCAGTACTTC CASSSPDLDRRETQYF
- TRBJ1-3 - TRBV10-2 TGCGCCAGCAGTCGTGGACAAGATGGAAACACCATATATTTT CASSRGQDGNTIYF
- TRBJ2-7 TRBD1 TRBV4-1 TGCGCCAGCAGTGCGGGACAGGGTAATTACGAGCAGTACTTC CASSAGQGNYEQYF
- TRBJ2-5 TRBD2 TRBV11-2 TGTGCCAGCAGCCAACGACTAGCCAGCCTCGGAGAGACCCAGTACTTC CASSQRLASLGETQYF
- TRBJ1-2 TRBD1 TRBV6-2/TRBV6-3 TGTGCCAGCAGTTACTCCGGACAGGGTGGTGGCTACACCTTC CASSYSGQGGGYTF
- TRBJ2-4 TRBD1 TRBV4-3 TGCGCCAGCAGCCAGATTTTACCGGGACAGGGAAAAAACATTCAGTACTTC CASSQILPGQGKNIQYF
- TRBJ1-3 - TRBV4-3 TGCGCCAGCAGCCCGGGGGTCGGCTACTCTGGAAACACCATATATTTT CASSPGVGYSGNTIYF
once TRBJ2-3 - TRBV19 TGTGCCAGTAATACTGGGGGGGGGCCAGGAGATACGCAGTATTTT CASNTGGGPGDTQYF
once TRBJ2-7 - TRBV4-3 TGCGCCAGCAGCCAAGATCAGGGCATCTACGAGCAGTACTTC CASSQDQGIYEQYF
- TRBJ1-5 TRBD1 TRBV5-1 TGCGCCAGCAGCCTCGGGACAGACTACATCCAGCCCCAGCATTTT CASSLGTDYIQPQHF
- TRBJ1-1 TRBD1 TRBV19 TGTGCCAGTACTCAGACAGGGCCTACGAACACTGAAGCTTTCTTT CASTQTGPTNTEAFF
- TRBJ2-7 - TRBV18 TGTGCCAGCTCACCAACAGGGTTGAACGAGCAGTACTTC CASSPTGLNEQYF
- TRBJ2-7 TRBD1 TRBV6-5 TGTGCCAGCGCCGGGACGGGACAGATCTACGAGCAGTACTTC CASAGTGQIYEQYF
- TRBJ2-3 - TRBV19 TGTGCCAGCAGCTGGCAGGGTACGCAGTATTTT CASSWQGTQYF
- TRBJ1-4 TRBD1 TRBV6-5 TGTGCCAGCAGAAGGACAGGGCGAGAGGAAAAACTGTTTTTT CASRRTGREEKLFF
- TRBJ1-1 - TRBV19 TGTGCCAGTAGTTGGAGGACGGGTGCCGCTGAAGCTTTCTTT CASSWRTGAAEAFF
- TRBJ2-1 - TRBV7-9 TGTGCCAGCAGCTTAACTTCTATAGACAATGAGCAGTTCTTC CASSLTSIDNEQFF
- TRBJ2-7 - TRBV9 TGTGCCAGCAGCCCCCCTGTGACAGGCTCCTACGAGCAGTACTTC CASSPPVTGSYEQYF
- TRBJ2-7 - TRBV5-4 TGTGCCAGCACAAAGAGCGGCAGGGAGGACGAGCAGTACTTC CASTKSGREDEQYF
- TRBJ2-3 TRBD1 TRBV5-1 TGCGCCAGCAGCCTGGGACAGGACACTAGCACAGATACGCAGTATTTT CASSLGQDTSTDTQYF
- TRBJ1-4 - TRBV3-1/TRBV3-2 TGTGCCAGCAGCCAAATCTACCCCAAGGGAAAGGGAGGGGAAAAACTGTTTTTT CASSQIYPKGKGGEKLFF